This passage covers 11 T cell receptor beta chains from one sample sequenced in a study of cytomegalovirus exposure and HLA in healthy donors (dated by TCRdb to about 2017). The library was generated by the immunoSEQ multiplex PCR assay. A mixture of 60 forward primers for TCR Vbeta segments and 13 reverse primers for TCR Jbeta segments was used in the multiplex PCR. The immuneACCESS repertoire file appears here via TCRdb, limited to in-frame rearrangements. These files lack a portion of the clones; in checked studies, under half of the deficit traces to unresolved V genes, and the cause of the others is not known. The sample table contains about 160,000 clones; only one count was recorded for approximately 82% of them. Of the sample, around 6.6% is held by the ten largest clones. Sample: PBMCs. These receptors came from a man aged 45-60 years in good health and CMV-seropositive.

V and J are TRBV2 and TRBJ1-2, with D tentatively TRBD1 (6 bases). In germline, CDR1 is SNHLY, CDR2 FYNNEI. The CDR3 extends over 13 amino acids. V was clipped by 4 bases and J by 2 bases, with 8 bases between them. The CDR3, as DNA: TGTGCCAGCAGTGTACAGGGAAACTATGGCTACACCTTC. Its translation is CASSVQGNYGYTF.

The sample holds a few counts of this clone. V usage is TRBV19 and J usage is TRBJ1-5, with no clear D. Germline V CDR1 and CDR2: LNHDA, SQIVND (reference sequence). Deletions cut 5 bases from V and 7 bases from J, with 15 bases between. The CDR3 loop spans 14 amino acids. The CDR3 reads CASSDGLRRQPQHF. The CDR3 DNA reads as TGTGCCAGTAGTGACGGACTCCGGAGGCAGCCCCAGCATTTT.

This chain links TRBV10-3 with TRBJ2-3; TRBD2 matches at 11 bases. The CDR3 runs to 16 residues. Germline V lookup: CDR1 ENHRY, CDR2 SYGVKD. The V gene end was trimmed by 5 bases and the J gene end by 3 bases; junction bases not matched to a gene: 7. CDR3 sequence reads: CAISRLGLADTDTQYF. CDR3 bases: TGTGCCATCAGTCGCCTGGGACTAGCGGATACAGATACGCAGTATTTT.

There are a few counts of this clone. Written as DNA, the CDR3 is TGTGCCAGCAGGCGACAGATGAACACTGAAGCTTTCTTT. It translates to CASRRQMNTEAFF. The rearrangement joins TRBV6-1 to TRBJ1-1; possibly TRBD1 for D (5 bases). The CDR3 length is 13 residues. Trimming took 6 bases from V and 0 from J, leaving 8 bases between them. Per the germline V gene, CDR1 is MNHNS and CDR2 is SASEGT.

The gene calls are TRBV5-6 and TRBJ2-3, with 14 bases aligning to TRBD2. CDR1 is SGHDT, CDR2 YYEEEE, per germline. The V gene end was trimmed by 6 bases and the J gene end by 5 bases; junction bases not matched to a gene: 2. CDR3 length equals 14 residues. The CDR3 sequence: CASKGLAGEDTQYF. The CDR3 DNA reads as TGTGCCAGCAAGGGACTAGCGGGGGAAGATACGCAGTATTTT.

The V and J genes are TRBV5-1 and TRBJ2-1; 14 bases are a match to TRBD2. This CDR3 has 16 amino acids. Germline trimming cut 6 bases from V and 12 bases from J; bases unmatched to any gene: 14. Germline loops: CDR1 SGHRS, CDR2 YFSETQ. DNA of the CDR3: TGCGCCAGCAAAGGACTAGCGGGAGGACCTGAAGCTGGGCAGTTCTTC. Protein: CASKGLAGGPEAGQFF.

This chain links TRBV7-9 with TRBJ1-1, with TRBD1 identical over 9 bases. Germline-derived CDR1 and CDR2 are SEHNR and FQNEAQ (reference sequence). The CDR3 has 12 amino acids. After removal of 5 bases from V and 7 bases from J, the junction contained 2 bases not matched to a gene. As DNA, the CDR3 is TGTGCCAGCAGCGGGACAGGGAGTGAAGCTTTCTTT. This encodes CASSGTGSEAFF.

The chain has TRBV6-6 and TRBJ2-2, with TRBD1 identical over 7 bases. The CDR3 totals 14 residues. V lost 6 bases and J lost 3; bases outside the gene matches: 4. CDR1 MNHNY and CDR2 SVGAGI come from the germline V gene (reference sequence). The CDR3 nucleotides are TGTGCCAGCAGGGGGACAGCTGACACCGGGGAGCTGTTTTTT. Amino acid sequence: CASRGTADTGELFF.

The chain couples TRBV19 to TRBJ2-2; D may be TRBD1 (6 bases). The J call may be mistaken, given a closer DNA end match to TRBJ1-3. The CDR3 has 16 amino acids. The germline V gene encodes CDR1 LNHDA and CDR2 SQIVND (reference sequence). The CDR3 DNA sequence: TGTGCCAGTAGTAGCCCCCTGGACAGTAGTGGAAACACCATATATTTT. It codes for CASSSPLDSSGNTIYF.

The CDR3 DNA follows: TGTGCCTGGAGTCCTGGGAGAGGGACTGAAGCTTTCTTT. The encoded protein is CAWSPGRGTEAFF. V usage is TRBV30 and J usage is TRBJ1-1; D call uncertain. The CDR3 has 13 residues. The germline V gene has CDR1 GTSNPN and CDR2 SVGIG (reference sequence). V was pared by 2 bases and J by 5 bases, with 12 bases between.

The rearrangement joins TRBV2 to TRBJ1-5; D remains ambiguous. The CDR3 is 14 amino acids. V was shortened by 6 bases and J by 6 bases, with 15 bases between the two germline ends. Looked up from germline, CDR1 is SNHLY and CDR2 is FYNNEI. CDR3 region: CASRPGVGSQPQHF. For the CDR3, the DNA is TGTGCCAGCAGACCCGGGGTGGGGAGTCAGCCCCAGCATTTT.